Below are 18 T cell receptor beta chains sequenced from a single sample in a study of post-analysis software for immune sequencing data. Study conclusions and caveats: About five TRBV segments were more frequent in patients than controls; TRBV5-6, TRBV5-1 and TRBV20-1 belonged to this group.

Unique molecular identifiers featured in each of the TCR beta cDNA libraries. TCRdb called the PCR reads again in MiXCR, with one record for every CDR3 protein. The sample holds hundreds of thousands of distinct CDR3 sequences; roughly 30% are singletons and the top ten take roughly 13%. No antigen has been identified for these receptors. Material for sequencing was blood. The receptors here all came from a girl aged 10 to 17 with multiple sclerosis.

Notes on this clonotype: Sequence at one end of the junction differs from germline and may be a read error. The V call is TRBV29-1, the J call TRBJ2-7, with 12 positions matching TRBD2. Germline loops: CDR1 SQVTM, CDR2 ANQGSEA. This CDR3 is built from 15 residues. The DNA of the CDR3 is TGCAGCGATGAAGAGACTAGCGGGGGTTATTACGAGCAGTACTTC. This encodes CSDEETSGGYYEQYF.

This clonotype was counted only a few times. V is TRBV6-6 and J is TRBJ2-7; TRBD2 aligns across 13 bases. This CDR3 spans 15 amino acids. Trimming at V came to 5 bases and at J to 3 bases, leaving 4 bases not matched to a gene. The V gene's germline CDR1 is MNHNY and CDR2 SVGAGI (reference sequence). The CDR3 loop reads CASSRTSGGHYEQYF. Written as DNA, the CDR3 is TGTGCCAGCAGTCGGACTAGCGGGGGCCACTACGAGCAGTACTTC.

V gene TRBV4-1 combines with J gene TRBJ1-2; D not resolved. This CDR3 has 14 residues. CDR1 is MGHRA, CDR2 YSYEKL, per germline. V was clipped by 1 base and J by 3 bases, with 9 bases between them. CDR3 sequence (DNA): TGCGCCAGCAGCCAAGTCGCGGTGTACTATGGCTACACCTTC. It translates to CASSQVAVYYGYTF.

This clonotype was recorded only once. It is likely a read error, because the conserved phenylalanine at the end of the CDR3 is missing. CDR3 coding DNA: TGTGCCAGCAGCCCCCGACTAGCGGGGTTTATCGGGGTACAGAACAATGAGCAGTTCGTC. Translating gives CASSPRLAGFIGVQNNEQFV. The chain joins TRBV11-2 to TRBJ2-1, with TRBD2 identical over 11 bases. The CDR3 has 20 residues. Losses at the gene ends were 5 bases for V and 5 bases for J; bases not matched to a gene: 20. CDR1 SGHAT and CDR2 FQNNGV come from the germline V gene.

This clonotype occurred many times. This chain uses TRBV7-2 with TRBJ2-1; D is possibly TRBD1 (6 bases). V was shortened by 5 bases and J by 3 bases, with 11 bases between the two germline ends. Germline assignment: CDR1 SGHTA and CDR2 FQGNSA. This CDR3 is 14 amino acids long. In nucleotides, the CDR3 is TGTGCCAGCAGCCGTGGACAGAACTACAATGAGCAGTTCTTC. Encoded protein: CASSRGQNYNEQFF.

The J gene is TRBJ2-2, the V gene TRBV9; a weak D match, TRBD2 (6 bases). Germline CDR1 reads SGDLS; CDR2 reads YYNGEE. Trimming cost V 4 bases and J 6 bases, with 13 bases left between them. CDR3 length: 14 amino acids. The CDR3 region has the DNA TGTGCCAGCAGCCTGCGGGATCGGGCCGGGGAGCTGTTTTTT. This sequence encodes CASSLRDRAGELFF.

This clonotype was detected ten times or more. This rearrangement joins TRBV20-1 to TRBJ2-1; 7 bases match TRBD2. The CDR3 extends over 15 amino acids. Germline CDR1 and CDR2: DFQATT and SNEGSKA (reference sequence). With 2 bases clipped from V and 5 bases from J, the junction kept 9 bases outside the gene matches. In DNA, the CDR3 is TGCAGTGCTAGACGGGACTACGGTGGACACAATGAGCAGTTCTTC. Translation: CSARRDYGGHNEQFF.

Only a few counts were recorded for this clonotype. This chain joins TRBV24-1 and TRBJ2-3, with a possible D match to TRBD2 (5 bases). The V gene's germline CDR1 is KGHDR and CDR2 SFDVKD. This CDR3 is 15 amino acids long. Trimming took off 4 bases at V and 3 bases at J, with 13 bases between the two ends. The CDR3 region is CATSDTGLYTDTQYF. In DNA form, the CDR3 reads TGTGCCACCAGTGACACTGGACTCTATACAGATACGCAGTATTTT.

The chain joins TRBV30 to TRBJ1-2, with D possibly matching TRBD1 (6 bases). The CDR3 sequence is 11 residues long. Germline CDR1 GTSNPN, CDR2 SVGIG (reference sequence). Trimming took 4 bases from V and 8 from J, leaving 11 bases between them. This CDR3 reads CAWNRVGGYTF. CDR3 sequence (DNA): TGTGCCTGGAACAGGGTCGGGGGCTACACCTTC. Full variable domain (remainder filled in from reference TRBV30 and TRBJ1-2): SQTIHQWPATLVQPVGSPLSLECTVEGTSNPNLYWYRQAAGRGLQLLFYSVGIGQISSEVPQNLSASRPQDRQFILSSKKLLLSDSGFYLCAWNRVGGYTFGSGTRLTVV.

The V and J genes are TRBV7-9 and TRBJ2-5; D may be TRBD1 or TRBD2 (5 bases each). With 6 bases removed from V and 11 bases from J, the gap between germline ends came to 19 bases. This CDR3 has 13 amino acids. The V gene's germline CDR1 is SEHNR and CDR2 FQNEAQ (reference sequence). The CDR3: CASRTGLYNEQYF. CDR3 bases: TGTGCCAGCAGAACAGGACTTTACAATGAGCAGTACTTC.

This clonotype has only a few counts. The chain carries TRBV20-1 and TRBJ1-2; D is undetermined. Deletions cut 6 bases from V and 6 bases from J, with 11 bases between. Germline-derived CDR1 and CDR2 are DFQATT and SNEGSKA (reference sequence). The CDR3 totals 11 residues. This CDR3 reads CSATSPHGYTF. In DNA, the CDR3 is TGCAGTGCCACCTCCCCCCATGGCTACACCTTC.

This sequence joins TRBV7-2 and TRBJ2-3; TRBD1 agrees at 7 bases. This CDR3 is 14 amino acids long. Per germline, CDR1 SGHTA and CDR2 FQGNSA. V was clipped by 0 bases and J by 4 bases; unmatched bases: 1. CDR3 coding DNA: TGTGCCAGCAGCTTAGCAGGGGGCGCAGATACGCAGTATTTT. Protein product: CASSLAGGADTQYF. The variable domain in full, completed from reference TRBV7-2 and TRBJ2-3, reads GAGVSQSPSNKVTEKGKDVELRCDPISGHTALYWYRQSLGQGLEFLIYFQGNSAPDKSGLPSDRFSAERTGGSVSTLTIQRTQQEDSAVYLCASSLAGGADTQYFGPGTRLTVL.

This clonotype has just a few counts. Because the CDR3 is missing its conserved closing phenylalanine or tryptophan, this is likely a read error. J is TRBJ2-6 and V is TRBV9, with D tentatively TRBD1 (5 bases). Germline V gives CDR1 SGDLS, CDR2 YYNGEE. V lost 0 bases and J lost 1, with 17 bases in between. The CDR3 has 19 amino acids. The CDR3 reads CASSVGIGVKFSGANVLTV. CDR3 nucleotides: TGTGCCAGCAGCGTAGGTATAGGGGTTAAATTTTCTGGGGCCAACGTCCTGACTGTC.

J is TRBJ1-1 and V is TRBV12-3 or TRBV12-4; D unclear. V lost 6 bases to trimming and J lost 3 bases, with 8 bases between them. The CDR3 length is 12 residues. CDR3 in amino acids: CASSPQYTEAFF. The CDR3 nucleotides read TGTGCCAGCAGCCCCCAGTACACTGAAGCTTTCTTT.

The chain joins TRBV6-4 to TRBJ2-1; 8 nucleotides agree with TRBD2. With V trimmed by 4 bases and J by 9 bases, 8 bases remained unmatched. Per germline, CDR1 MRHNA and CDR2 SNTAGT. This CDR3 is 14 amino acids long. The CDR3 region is CASSVAQGTSEQFF. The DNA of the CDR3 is TGTGCCAGCAGTGTCGCGCAGGGGACTAGTGAGCAGTTCTTC.

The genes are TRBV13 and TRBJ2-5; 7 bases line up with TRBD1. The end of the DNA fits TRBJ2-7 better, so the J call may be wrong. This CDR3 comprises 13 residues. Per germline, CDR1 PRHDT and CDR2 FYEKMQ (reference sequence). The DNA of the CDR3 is TGTGCCAGCAGCGATGGACAGGCCGACGAGCAGTACTTC. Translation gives CASSDGQADEQYF.

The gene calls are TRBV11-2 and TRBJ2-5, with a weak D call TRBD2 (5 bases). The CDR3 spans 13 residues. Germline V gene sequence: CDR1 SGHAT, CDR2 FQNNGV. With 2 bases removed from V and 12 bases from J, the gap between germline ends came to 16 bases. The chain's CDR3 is CASSLNTDYEKYF. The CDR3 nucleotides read TGTGCCAGCAGCTTAAACACAGACTACGAGAAGTACTTC.

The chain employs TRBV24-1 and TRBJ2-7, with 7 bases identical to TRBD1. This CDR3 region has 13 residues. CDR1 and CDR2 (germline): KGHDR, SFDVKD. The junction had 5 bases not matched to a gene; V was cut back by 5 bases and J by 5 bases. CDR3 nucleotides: TGTGCCACCAGTGCAAACAGGGGTCACGAGCAGTACTTC. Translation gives CATSANRGHEQYF.